The rows below give T cell receptor beta chains drawn from one sample of a study of blood T cell repertoires in COVID-19. Sequencing was performed with immunoSEQ multiplex PCR; in TCRdb, only in-frame clones are kept and a portion is missing. The sample yields 400,000 to 550,000 clones, about 89% seen once. Sequenced input: peripheral blood. The source of these receptors is a woman in her twenties or thirties with acute or convalescent COVID-19. Both conserved end residues are part of each CDR3. A D gene is named only where the DNA matches it firmly. Not all rows give a size; the values are once, few, many and, for expanded clones, a class.

-	TRBV3-1/TRBV3-2	-	15	TRBJ1-1	TGTGCCAGCAGCCAAGATCCAGTCATGAACACTGAAGCTTTCTTT	CASSQDPVMNTEAFF
-	TRBV7-2	-	13	TRBJ1-2	TGTGCCAGCAGCTTAAGCGCGAACTATGGCTACACCTTC	CASSLSANYGYTF
-	TRBV6-5	-	14	TRBJ2-5	TGTGCCAGCACTCCGGACACCTTCCAAGAGACCCAGTACTTC	CASTPDTFQETQYF
-	TRBV5-6	few	13	TRBJ1-2	TGTGCCAGCAGCTTGATGGCAACCTATGGCTACACCTTC	CASSLMATYGYTF
-	TRBV6-5	-	13	TRBJ2-1	TGTGCCAGCAGCTCCCGAGAGGGGGATGAGCAGTTCTTC	CASSSREGDEQFF
-	TRBV20-1	-	16	TRBJ1-4	TGCAGTGCTAGTATCGGGGGGATTTGGGCTAATGAAAAACTGTTTTTT	CSASIGGIWANEKLFF
TRBD2	TRBV5-5	-	17	TRBJ2-2	TGTGCCAGCAGCTTGTCTCGTAGCGGGGTACGGACCGGGGAGCTGTTTTTT	CASSLSRSGVRTGELFF
-	TRBV28	-	14	TRBJ1-3	TGTGCCAGCAGTTTAGCTATGGCTGGAAACACCATATATTTT	CASSLAMAGNTIYF
TRBD2	TRBV19	-	16	TRBJ2-5	TGTGCCAGTAGTAGGTCCGAGCGGGGGATTCAAGAGACCCAGTACTTC	CASSRSERGIQETQYF
TRBD1	TRBV5-5	-	13	TRBJ2-3	TGTGCCAGCAGCTGGACAGGGGCGGATACGCAGTATTTT	CASSWTGADTQYF
-	TRBV12-3/TRBV12-4	-	12	TRBJ2-1	TGTGCCAGCTCAGGACTACCCAATGAGCAGTTCTTC	CASSGLPNEQFF
TRBD1	TRBV24-1	few	16	TRBJ2-2	TGTGCCACCAGTGACGGGGGACAGGGTAGGGCCGGGGAGCTGTTTTTT	CATSDGGQGRAGELFF
-	TRBV7-6	-	13	TRBJ2-5	TGTGCCAGCAGTCCGGCTAGCGAAGAGACCCAGTACTTC	CASSPASEETQYF
-	TRBV1	-	17	TRBJ1-5	TGCACCGTCCCGGGACAGGGGGTTTTGAGGGGCAATCAGCCCCAGCATTTT	CTVPGQGVLRGNQPQHF
-	TRBV18	-	13	TRBJ2-3	TGTGCCAGCTCCATGGCGTTGAGGGATACGCAGTATTTT	CASSMALRDTQYF
-	TRBV28	-	12	TRBJ2-7	TGTGCCAGCAGCCCACTCGTAAGCGAGCAGTACTTC	CASSPLVSEQYF
-	TRBV7-2	-	14	TRBJ2-7	TGTGCCAGCAGCACCCTCCGGGGAGGATACGAGCAGTACTTC	CASSTLRGGYEQYF
TRBD1	TRBV6-1	many	16	TRBJ1-6	TGTGCCAGCAGTGCCGGGACAGGGGGCCATAATTCACCCCTCCACTTT	CASSAGTGGHNSPLHF
-	TRBV6-1	-	13	TRBJ1-3	TGTGCCAGCAGTGAAACCCAGGGAAACACCATATATTTT	CASSETQGNTIYF
TRBD2	TRBV5-1	-	18	TRBJ2-7	TGCGCCAGCAGCCAAACCGGACTAGCGGGGGTGAACTCCTACGAGCAGTACTTC	CASSQTGLAGVNSYEQYF
TRBD2	TRBV6-6	-	17	TRBJ2-3	TGTGCCAGCAGTCCCAGGTCCCAGCGGGGGGGTGGGGATACGCAGTATTTT	CASSPRSQRGGGDTQYF
-	TRBV6-1	-	17	TRBJ2-4	TGTGCCAGCAGTGAAGCAAAAGACAGTCTAGCCAAAAACATTCAGTACTTC	CASSEAKDSLAKNIQYF
-	TRBV27	-	15	TRBJ1-3	TGTGCCAGCAGGCCTTGGGGGGGTGCTGGAAACACCATATATTTT	CASRPWGGAGNTIYF
TRBD2	TRBV2	-	16	TRBJ2-1	TGTGCCAGCAGTGAAGCGCTGGGAGGGGTGGTCAATGAGCAGTTCTTC	CASSEALGGVVNEQFF
-	TRBV15	-	17	TRBJ2-5	TGTGCCACCAGCAGAGAAAGCTTTCGGTTAACCCCAGAGACCCAGTACTTC	CATSRESFRLTPETQYF
-	TRBV12-3/TRBV12-4	-	13	TRBJ2-4	TGTGCCAGTACAAGGGGGAGCAAAAACATTCAGTACTTC	CASTRGSKNIQYF
-	TRBV19	-	13	TRBJ2-2	TGTGCCAGTAGCCCCTGGGCCACCGGGGAGCTGTTTTTT	CASSPWATGELFF
-	TRBV4-1	-	13	TRBJ2-3	TGCGCCAGCAGCCGCCTTGTCGGAGATACGCAGTATTTT	CASSRLVGDTQYF
-	TRBV9	-	12	TRBJ2-2	TGTGCCAGCAGCGTAGTAGAAGGGGAGCTGTTTTTT	CASSVVEGELFF
TRBD1	TRBV28	once	16	TRBJ1-6	TGTGCCATTCCTTTTCTCGGGACAGGGACGGATTCACCCCTCCACTTT	CAIPFLGTGTDSPLHF
TRBD1	TRBV5-4	-	12	TRBJ1-2	TGTGCCAGCCTTAACAGGGGCGGTGGCTACACCTTC	CASLNRGGGYTF
-	TRBV7-6	-	14	TRBJ2-3	TGTGCCAGCAGCGGGGGGTCCTACACAGATACGCAGTATTTT	CASSGGSYTDTQYF
TRBD1	TRBV5-1	once	17	TRBJ2-7	TGCGCCAGACATTCTGACCGGGACAGGGGGGCGACCTACGAGCAGTACTTC	CARHSDRDRGATYEQYF
-	TRBV7-9	-	14	TRBJ1-2	TGTGCCAGCAGCTTAGATGCAGGGGCAGCTGGCTACACCTTC	CASSLDAGAAGYTF
-	TRBV12-3/TRBV12-4	once	13	TRBJ1-5	TGTGCCAGCAGCCAAGGGACATCTCAGCCCCAGCATTTT	CASSQGTSQPQHF